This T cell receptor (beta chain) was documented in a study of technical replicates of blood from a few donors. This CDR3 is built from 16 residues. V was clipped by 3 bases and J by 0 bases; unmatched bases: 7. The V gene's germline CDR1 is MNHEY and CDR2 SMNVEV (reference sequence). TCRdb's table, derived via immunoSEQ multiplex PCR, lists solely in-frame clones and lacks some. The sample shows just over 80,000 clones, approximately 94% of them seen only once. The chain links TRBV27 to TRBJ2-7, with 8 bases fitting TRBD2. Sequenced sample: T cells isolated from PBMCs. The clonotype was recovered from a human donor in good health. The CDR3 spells CASSLRGDRFSYEQYF. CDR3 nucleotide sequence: TGTGCCAGCAGTTTGCGGGGGGACCGCTTCTCCTACGAGCAGTACTTC.